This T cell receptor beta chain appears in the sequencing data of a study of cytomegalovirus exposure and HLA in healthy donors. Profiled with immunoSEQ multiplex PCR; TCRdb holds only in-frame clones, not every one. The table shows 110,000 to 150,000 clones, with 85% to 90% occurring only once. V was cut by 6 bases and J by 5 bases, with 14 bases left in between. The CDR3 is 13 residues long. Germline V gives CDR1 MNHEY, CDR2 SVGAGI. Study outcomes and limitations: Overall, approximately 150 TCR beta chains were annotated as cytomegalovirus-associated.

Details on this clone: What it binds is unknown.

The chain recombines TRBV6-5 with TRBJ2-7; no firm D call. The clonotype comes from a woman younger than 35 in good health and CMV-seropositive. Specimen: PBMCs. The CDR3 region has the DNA TGTGCCAGCAGCCGGAAAACCGGAGACGAGCAGTACTTC. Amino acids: CASSRKTGDEQYF.